This is a list of T cell receptor beta chains from one sample in a study of cytomegalovirus exposure and HLA in healthy donors. Clones were sequenced by immunoSEQ multiplex PCR, and TCRdb holds only the in-frame ones, with some missing. The top ten hold roughly 1.5% of the sample, which has about 170,000 clones, 82% seen once. Sequencing was done on a sample of PBMCs. The origin of the receptors is a male donor in good health and CMV-seronegative. Each CDR3 is given with its conserved first and last residue. D genes are given only for firm matches. Clone sizes are given selectively: once, few, many, or a class where the clone is expanded.

TGTGCCAGTAGTATCGCGGCGCGGGGAGCTAGCTCGCACGAGCAGTACTTC	CASSIAARGASSHEQYF	.	TRBJ2-7	once	TRBV19
TGTGCCAGCAGCCAAGCTGGCATGGGGCTCCAAGAGACCCAGTACTTC	CASSQAGMGLQETQYF	.	TRBJ2-5	.	TRBV14
TGTGCCAGCAGCTTAGATTCGGGCAGGGCGAGCTCCTACGAGCAGTACTTC	CASSLDSGRASSYEQYF	.	TRBJ2-7	.	TRBV11-2
TGTGCCAGTAGTCTATCCCTTAACACTGAAGCTTTCTTT	CASSLSLNTEAFF	.	TRBJ1-1	.	TRBV19
TGTGCCAGCAGCGTATCGGGATTTTACAATGAGCAGTTCTTC	CASSVSGFYNEQFF	.	TRBJ2-1	.	TRBV7-2
TGTGCCAGCAGCCCCCAGGGGACCCCCAATGAGCAGTTCTTC	CASSPQGTPNEQFF	.	TRBJ2-1	once	TRBV7-3
TGTGCCAGTAGTACGAGACAGCTATTCCTCGCAACTAATGAAAAACTGTTTTTT	CASSTRQLFLATNEKLFF	.	TRBJ1-4	.	TRBV19
TGTGCCACCCTGACGAAGGGGGGGGTCTATGGCTACACCTTC	CATLTKGGVYGYTF	.	TRBJ1-2	.	TRBV19
TGTGCCAGCAGTTTACCCCCTCCCCTCCCCCTACAGGGGGCGCTTAGTAATGAGCAGTTCTTC	CASSLPPPLPLQGALSNEQFF	TRBD1	TRBJ2-1	.	TRBV28
TGCGCCAGCAGCCAAGATCTTAGCGGGGGGGCGGCTGAGCAGTTCTTC	CASSQDLSGGAAEQFF	TRBD2	TRBJ2-1	.	TRBV4-1
TGTGCCAGCCAAGGGGGGCTAGCGGGACGCGCTTTCGACGAGCAGTACTTC	CASQGGLAGRAFDEQYF	.	TRBJ2-7	.	TRBV21-1
TGTGCCAGCAGCTCCCGGACAGCAGGAGCCTACGAGCAGTACTTC	CASSSRTAGAYEQYF	.	TRBJ2-7	.	TRBV11-2
TGTGCCAGCAGCCGACAGGGCTCGGGGGATGGCTACACCTTC	CASSRQGSGDGYTF	TRBD1	TRBJ1-2	.	TRBV7-9
TGTGCCAGTAGTATCGTCACTGAAGCTTTCTTT	CASSIVTEAFF	.	TRBJ1-1	.	TRBV19
TGTGCCTGCACTGACTCTGGAAACACCATATATTTT	CACTDSGNTIYF	.	TRBJ1-3	.	TRBV19
TGTGCCAGCAGCGTAGGTACTAGCGGAATCTACGAGCAGTACTTC	CASSVGTSGIYEQYF	TRBD2	TRBJ2-7	.	TRBV9
TGCGCCAGCAGCGATCCTAGCGGGAAAGAGACCCAGTACTTC	CASSDPSGKETQYF	TRBD2	TRBJ2-5	.	TRBV5-1
TGTGCCAGCAGCTTGGCCAGCGGTGAGCAGTTCTTC	CASSLASGEQFF	.	TRBJ2-1	.	TRBV5-6
TGTGCCAGCAGCGTAGGGCAGGGCACCATATATTTT	CASSVGQGTIYF	.	TRBJ1-3	.	TRBV9
TGCGCCAGCAGCTCGCAAAACAGGGGGCTGACCAGCAATCAGCCCCAGCATTTT	CASSSQNRGLTSNQPQHF	TRBD1	TRBJ1-5	.	TRBV5-1
TGCAGCGTTGCGTTCGCTAGCGGGAGGAATAATGAGCAGTTCTTC	CSVAFASGRNNEQFF	TRBD2	TRBJ2-1	.	TRBV29-1
TGTGCCAGCAGCCAATTCCCTCTGCCCTACGAGCAGTACTTC	CASSQFPLPYEQYF	.	TRBJ2-7	.	TRBV11-1
TGTGCCAGCAGCGTAGGGGGGACAGTGGCCGGAACGCAGTATTTT	CASSVGGTVAGTQYF	TRBD1	TRBJ2-3	.	TRBV9
TGTGCCAGCAGCGGCGGGGACAGGGGATTCACAGATACGCAGTATTTT	CASSGGDRGFTDTQYF	TRBD1	TRBJ2-3	.	TRBV9
TGTGCCAGCAGCCGGACTAGCGGGAGAGGTAACTCCTACGAGCAGTACTTC	CASSRTSGRGNSYEQYF	TRBD2	TRBJ2-7	once	TRBV7-2
TGTGCCAGCAGTTGGACAGGGGGAGCTGAAGCTTTCTTT	CASSWTGGAEAFF	TRBD1	TRBJ1-1	.	TRBV27
TGCGCCAGCAGCTCCGGGAATAACGAGCAGTACTTC	CASSSGNNEQYF	.	TRBJ2-7	.	TRBV5-1
TGTGCCAGCAGTGAAGGGTGGCAGGGATTGGCCAAAAACATTCAGTACTTC	CASSEGWQGLAKNIQYF	.	TRBJ2-4	.	TRBV2
TGTGCCAGCAGCGTTCGGGCCGGGACAGGGGGAGCCTACGAGCAGTACTTC	CASSVRAGTGGAYEQYF	TRBD1	TRBJ2-7	few	TRBV14
TGCGCCAGCAGCCAAGTAACAGCGGGAGTAATCCCCGGGGAGCTGTTTTTT	CASSQVTAGVIPGELFF	TRBD2	TRBJ2-2	.	TRBV4-1
TGTGCCAGCAGTGTCGGGTCATCCGGGGGCTACACCTTC	CASSVGSSGGYTF	.	TRBJ1-2	.	TRBV6-1
TGCAGCGTTGGCGGGAGGTCCTACAATGAGCAGTTCTTC	CSVGGRSYNEQFF	TRBD2	TRBJ2-1	.	TRBV29-1
TGTGCCAGCAGTCCGCAGGGGGGAAAGTCGAGAGGGTACGAGCAGTACTTC	CASSPQGGKSRGYEQYF	.	TRBJ2-7	.	TRBV14
TGTGCCAGCAGCCCTTGGCCAGGGGCCGAGCAGTACTTC	CASSPWPGAEQYF	.	TRBJ2-7	.	TRBV28
TGCGCCAGCAGCCAGGGGGGTATCTCAGCTTTCTTT	CASSQGGISAFF	.	TRBJ1-1	.	TRBV4-1
TGCGCCAGCAGTATGCAGCCCGGGGGTTTTGGCTATGGCTACACCTTC	CASSMQPGGFGYGYTF	.	TRBJ1-2	few	TRBV5-1
TGTGCCAGTAGTGACAGGGAAGTCGAGGGGAACTATGGCTACACCTTC	CASSDREVEGNYGYTF	TRBD1	TRBJ1-2	.	TRBV19
TGTGCCACTCCGACGGGGGTAGGAAAGGGCGAGCAGTACTTC	CATPTGVGKGEQYF	.	TRBJ2-7	.	TRBV11-2
TGTGCCGCCGGGGGGATCCACGAGCAGTACTTC	CAAGGIHEQYF	TRBD2	TRBJ2-7	.	TRBV25-1
TGTGCCAGCAGCCCGTGGGGGGGCCCCACAGATACGCAGTATTTT	CASSPWGGPTDTQYF	.	TRBJ2-3	.	TRBV7-2
TGTGCCAGCAGCCTACAACCGCGGACTAACTACAATGAGCAGTTCTTC	CASSLQPRTNYNEQFF	.	TRBJ2-1	few	TRBV4-2
TGTGCCAGCAGTTTATCTTCAACGAACACCGGGGAGCTGTTTTTT	CASSLSSTNTGELFF	.	TRBJ2-2	.	TRBV27
TGTGCCAGCAGCCAAAGACAGGGGGCGGTAAAAAATGGCTACACCTTC	CASSQRQGAVKNGYTF	TRBD1	TRBJ1-2	.	TRBV7-2
TGTGCCAGCAGCGCGACAGGGGACGATTCACCCCTCCACTTT	CASSATGDDSPLHF	TRBD1	TRBJ1-6	.	TRBV7-3
TGTGCCAGCAGTTTATTGATCGGACAGGGGCCTAACAATGAGCAGTTCTTC	CASSLLIGQGPNNEQFF	TRBD1	TRBJ2-1	.	TRBV27